This T cell receptor beta chain is from a study of PD-1 blockade in classical Hodgkin lymphoma. On the study more broadly: On a schedule of every 2 weeks, patients received nivolumab 3 mg/kg intravenously. Study-wide points: Healthy donors reportedly exceeded newly diagnosed patients in baseline TCR diversity. Why repertoires differed is undefined; disease activity or prior therapy possibly contributed. Patients who initiated nivolumab within 1 year of ASCT were excluded.

As for this clone: Its antigen is currently unknown. A read error may account for a junction end that differs from germline.

Germline V gives CDR1 MDHEN, CDR2 SYDVKM. The CDR3 consists of 14 residues. Time point: cycle 4 day 1 (C4D1), after more than 5 weeks of nivolumab. Each and every patient relapsed after autologous stem cell transplantation, and patients got differing brentuximab vedotin exposure. Sequenced by immunoSEQ multiplex PCR; TCRdb stores in-frame clones only, minus some. This table holds under 25,000 clones, 81% found once. The TCR sequence derives from a human donor with classical Hodgkin lymphoma. This sequence joins TRBV28 and TRBJ2-3; maybe TRBD2 (6 bases). This specimen consisted of peripheral blood mononuclear cells (PBMCs), obtained before the fourth cycle of nivolumab. The CDR3 sequence is CASSLPPGLQRPTF. In DNA form, the CDR3 reads TGTGCCAGCAGTTTACCACCGGGACTTCAGAGACCTACCTTT.